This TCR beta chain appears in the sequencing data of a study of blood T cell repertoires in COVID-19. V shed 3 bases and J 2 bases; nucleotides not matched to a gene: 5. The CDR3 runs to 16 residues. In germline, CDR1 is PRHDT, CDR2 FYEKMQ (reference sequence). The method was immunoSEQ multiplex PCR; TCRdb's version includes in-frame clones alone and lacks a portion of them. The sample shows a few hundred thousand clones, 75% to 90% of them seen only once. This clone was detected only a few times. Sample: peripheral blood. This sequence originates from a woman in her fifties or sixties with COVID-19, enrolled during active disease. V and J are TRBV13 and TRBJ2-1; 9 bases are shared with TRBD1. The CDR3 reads CASSFGTGNPYNEQFF. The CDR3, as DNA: TGTGCCAGCAGCTTCGGGACAGGGAACCCCTACAATGAGCAGTTCTTC.